The text below deals with one T cell receptor beta chain. As yet, its antigen is unknown. Germline V gene sequence: CDR1 SGHRS, CDR2 YFSETQ. Deletions cut 8 bases from V and 0 bases from J, with 18 bases between. There are 15 residues in the CDR3. Method: immunoSEQ multiplex PCR; TCRdb's copy keeps in-frame clones and lacks some. The profile shows 75,000 to 90,000 clones, around 83% of them singletons. This sample stems from a study of lymphopenia after photon versus proton radiotherapy. General study findings and limits: Post-nadir TCR diversity decline inversely tracked overall survival among those who died. Better survival with proton therapy was suggested as possible, not demonstrated. After the lymphocyte nadir, photon-treated repertoires showed oligoclonal expansion, especially of CD8+ Temra cells. Relative stability marked proton patients; photon patients lost diversity and naive cells.

The chain employs TRBV5-1 and TRBJ2-7; possibly TRBD1 for D (5 bases). This specimen consisted of peripheral blood, obtained from a patient treated with proton-based radiotherapy. The receptor was derived from a man aged 55 to 70 with pancreatic cancer. This CDR3 reads CASPNWTCSSYEQYF. The DNA for the CDR3 is TGCGCCAGTCCGAATTGGACATGCAGCTCCTACGAGCAGTACTTC.